This entry describes one TCR beta chain. The record originates from a study of cytomegalovirus exposure and HLA in healthy donors. The donors (healthy individuals) were bone marrow donors. In the PCR, 60 Vbeta and 13 Jbeta primers were used. Using immunoSEQ multiplex PCR, the repertoire was profiled, and TCRdb retains in-frame clones only, with some absent. This table has around 150,000 clones, roughly four fifths appearing once. V dropped 1 base and J dropped 3; count of bases not matched to a gene: 1. The CDR3 is 14 amino acids. In germline, CDR1 is SGHNT, CDR2 YENEEA. The origin of this receptor is a woman aged 40 to 50 in good health and CMV-seronegative. Sequenced: PBMCs. This chain joins TRBV11-3 and TRBJ2-7, with 9 bases aligning to TRBD2. DNA of the CDR3: TGTGCCAGCAGCTTAGGACTAGCGGACTACGAGCAGTACTTC. Protein: CASSLGLADYEQYF.